The 7 T cell receptor beta chains below all came from one sample that was sequenced in a study of blood T cell repertoires in COVID-19. Clones were sequenced by immunoSEQ multiplex PCR, and TCRdb holds only the in-frame ones, with some missing. The table has about 48,000 clones, approximately 87% seen once. Sample: peripheral blood. These receptor sequences come from an older woman with acute or convalescent COVID-19.

The chain combines TRBV5-1 with TRBJ1-6, with D tentatively TRBD1 (6 bases). Trimming removed 5 bases at V and 7 bases at J, with 16 bases between. The length of the CDR3 is 15 residues. CDR1 is SGHRS, CDR2 YFSETQ, per germline. CDR3 DNA: TGCGCCAGCAGTCGGGGACAAACGGTGAATTCACCCCTCCACTTT. Translating it yields CASSRGQTVNSPLHF.

The rearrangement uses TRBV7-2 and TRBJ1-1; 12 bases align to TRBD1. J gave up 4 bases and V 6 bases, and 12 bases lay outside the gene matches. Germline CDR1 SGHTA, CDR2 FQGNSA. CDR3 length equals 17 residues. CDR3 in DNA: TGTGCCAGCAGTATGGGACAGGGGGCTTTCTTGGGCACTGAAGCTTTCTTT. It codes for CASSMGQGAFLGTEAFF. The whole variable domain, filled in from reference TRBV7-2 and TRBJ1-1, reads GAGVSQSPSNKVTEKGKDVELRCDPISGHTALYWYRQSLGQGLEFLIYFQGNSAPDKSGLPSDRFSAERTGGSVSTLTIQRTQQEDSAVYLCASSMGQGAFLGTEAFFGQGTRLTVV.

This chain connects TRBV30 to TRBJ1-5; D uncertain. The CDR3 is made up of 13 amino acids. Germline V lookup: CDR1 GTSNPN, CDR2 SVGIG (reference sequence). The germline V and J ends were trimmed by 0 bases and 5 bases, with 8 bases remaining between them. CDR3 DNA: TGTGCCTGGAGTGTAGGAGGGTATCAGCCCCAGCATTTT. This translates into CAWSVGGYQPQHF. Full variable domain (rest looked up from reference TRBV30 and TRBJ1-5): SQTIHQWPATLVQPVGSPLSLECTVEGTSNPNLYWYRQAAGRGLQLLFYSVGIGQISSEVPQNLSASRPQDRQFILSSKKLLLSDSGFYLCAWSVGGYQPQHFGDGTRLSIL.

The V and J genes are TRBV4-1 and TRBJ2-2; 8 nucleotides agree with TRBD1. This CDR3 spans 16 amino acids. Germline CDR1 and CDR2: MGHRA and YSYEKL. V was pared by 7 bases and J by 8 bases, with 15 bases of the junction left unmatched. In DNA form, the CDR3 reads TGCGCCAGCACGGTCCTGCCGACAGGGGAAGCGGGGGAGCTGTTTTTT. Its protein is CASTVLPTGEAGELFF.

The genes are TRBV6-5 and TRBJ2-7; 9 nucleotides agree with TRBD2. The trim removed 0 bases at V and 6 bases at J, leaving 9 bases unmatched. Germline values: CDR1 MNHEY, CDR2 SVGAGI. This CDR3 contains 16 residues. CDR3 sequence reads: CASSYSFSGSFVEQYF. The CDR3 DNA reads TGTGCCAGCAGTTACTCGTTTAGCGGGAGTTTTGTCGAGCAGTACTTC.

V is TRBV25-1 and J is TRBJ1-2, with 8 bases that match TRBD1. The V and J ends lost 4 bases and 8 bases, in that order; junction bases with no gene match: 9. The V gene's germline CDR1 is MGHDK and CDR2 SYGVNS. This CDR3 has 14 residues. In nucleotides, the CDR3 is TGTGCCAGCAGTGCAGGGGGCGCGAATAACGGCTACACCTTC. This codes for CASSAGGANNGYTF.

V gene TRBV4-1 combines with J gene TRBJ1-6, with TRBD1 identical over 7 bases. Germline assignment: CDR1 MGHRA and CDR2 YSYEKL. The CDR3 contains 15 residues. The junction had 9 bases not matched to a gene; V was cut back by 6 bases and J by 7 bases. The CDR3 sequence is CASSSRDSQNSPLHF. The CDR3 DNA reads TGCGCCAGCAGTTCCCGGGACAGCCAAAATTCACCCCTCCACTTT.